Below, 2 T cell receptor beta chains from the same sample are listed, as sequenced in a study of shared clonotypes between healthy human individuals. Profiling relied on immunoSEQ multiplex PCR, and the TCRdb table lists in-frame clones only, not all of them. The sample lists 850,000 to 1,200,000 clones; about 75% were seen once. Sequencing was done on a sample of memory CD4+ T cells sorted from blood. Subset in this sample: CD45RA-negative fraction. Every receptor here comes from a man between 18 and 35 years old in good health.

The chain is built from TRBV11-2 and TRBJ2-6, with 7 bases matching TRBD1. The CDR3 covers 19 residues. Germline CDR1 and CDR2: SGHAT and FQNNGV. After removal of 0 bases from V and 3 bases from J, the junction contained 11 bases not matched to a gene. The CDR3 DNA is TGTGCCAGCAGCTTAGATGGTATCACAGGGGCAGGTGGGGCCAACGTCCTGACTTTC. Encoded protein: CASSLDGITGAGGANVLTF. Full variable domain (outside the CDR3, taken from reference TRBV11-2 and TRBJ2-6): EAGVAQSPRYKIIEKRQSVAFWCNPISGHATLYWYQQILGQGPKLLIQFQNNGVVDDSQLPKDRFSAERLKGVDSTLKIQPAKLEDSAVYLCASSLDGITGAGGANVLTFGAGSRLTVL.

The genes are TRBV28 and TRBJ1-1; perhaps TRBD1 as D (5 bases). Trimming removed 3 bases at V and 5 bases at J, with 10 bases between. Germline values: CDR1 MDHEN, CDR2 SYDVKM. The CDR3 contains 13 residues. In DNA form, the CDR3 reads TGTGCCAGCAGTTTGGACCAGGGTACTGAAGCTTTCTTT. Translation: CASSLDQGTEAFF.